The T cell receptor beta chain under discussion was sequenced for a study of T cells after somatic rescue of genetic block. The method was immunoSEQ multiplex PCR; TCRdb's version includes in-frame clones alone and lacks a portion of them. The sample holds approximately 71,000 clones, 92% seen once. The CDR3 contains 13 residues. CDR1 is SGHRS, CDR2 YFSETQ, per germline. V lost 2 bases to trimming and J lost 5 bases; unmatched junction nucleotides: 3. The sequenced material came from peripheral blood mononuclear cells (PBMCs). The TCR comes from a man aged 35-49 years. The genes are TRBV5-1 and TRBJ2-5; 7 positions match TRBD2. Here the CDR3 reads CASSFGGTETQYF. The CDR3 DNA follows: TGCGCCAGCAGCTTCGGGGGGACGGAGACCCAGTACTTC.